Listed below are T cell receptor beta chains from one sample, sequenced in a study of T cell changes during pregnancy in multiple sclerosis. Assay used: immunoSEQ multiplex PCR; TCRdb lists only in-frame clones, some missing. The table lists about 40,000 clones, about 91% of them singletons. The material sequenced was CD4+ T cells from peripheral blood mononuclear cells, taken in the second trimester of pregnancy. Receptors were obtained from a female donor in good health, enrolled as a control in a pregnancy study. Both conserved end residues are part of each CDR3.

j_call: TRBJ2-2
v_call: TRBV7-2
cdr3_aa: CASSPRIDTGELFF

j_call: TRBJ1-1
v_call: TRBV6-5
cdr3_aa: CASSYGPMTREAFF

j_call: TRBJ2-7
v_call: TRBV11-2
cdr3_aa: CASSLVADFPAGGSNEQYF

j_call: TRBJ1-1
v_call: TRBV7-2
cdr3_aa: CASSFSRGDTEAFF

j_call: TRBJ2-7
v_call: TRBV15
cdr3_aa: CATSKEPGQAGEQYF

j_call: TRBJ1-4
v_call: TRBV6-5
cdr3_aa: CASSLTELNEKLFF

j_call: TRBJ2-1
v_call: TRBV27
cdr3_aa: CASSLWDRAYNEQFF

j_call: TRBJ2-1
v_call: TRBV18
cdr3_aa: CASSPYGTSGINEQFF

j_call: TRBJ2-3
v_call: TRBV12-5
cdr3_aa: CASGLNSRANRRADTQYF

j_call: TRBJ2-3
v_call: TRBV5-1
cdr3_aa: CASSLLVGTGATDTQYF

j_call: TRBJ1-1
v_call: TRBV5-1
cdr3_aa: CASSPQGNTEAFF

j_call: TRBJ1-2
v_call: TRBV6-1
cdr3_aa: CASSEAPGYGYTF

j_call: TRBJ2-7
v_call: TRBV27
cdr3_aa: CASSLDGAGKGEQYF

j_call: TRBJ2-1
v_call: TRBV7-2
cdr3_aa: CASSLAGGLTSNEQFF

j_call: TRBJ1-6
v_call: TRBV18
cdr3_aa: CASSPATGNSPLHF

j_call: TRBJ1-1
v_call: TRBV18
cdr3_aa: CASSPRSDRTSIVF

j_call: TRBJ1-5
v_call: TRBV23-1
cdr3_aa: CASSQSAGPRRGLNQPQHF

j_call: TRBJ2-3
v_call: TRBV7-3
cdr3_aa: CASSPTGGGTDTQYF

j_call: TRBJ2-5
v_call: TRBV9
cdr3_aa: CASSPTPSGQETQYF

j_call: TRBJ2-3
v_call: TRBV7-9
cdr3_aa: CASSLAGRPDTQYF

j_call: TRBJ2-1
v_call: TRBV27
cdr3_aa: CASSPWAQRNEQFF

j_call: TRBJ2-5
v_call: TRBV29-1
cdr3_aa: CSVGWPQQETQYF

j_call: TRBJ2-2
v_call: TRBV7-3
cdr3_aa: CASSSQVPGGELFF

j_call: TRBJ2-5
v_call: TRBV19
cdr3_aa: CASSSPGQGLTETQYF

j_call: TRBJ2-1
v_call: TRBV19
cdr3_aa: CASSIRGSSYNEQFF

j_call: TRBJ1-1
v_call: TRBV9
cdr3_aa: CASRQGPRDTEAFF

j_call: TRBJ2-3
v_call: TRBV7-3
cdr3_aa: CASSPTRVSDTQYF

j_call: TRBJ2-7
v_call: TRBV4-1
cdr3_aa: CASSPSGTSDTRGYEQYF